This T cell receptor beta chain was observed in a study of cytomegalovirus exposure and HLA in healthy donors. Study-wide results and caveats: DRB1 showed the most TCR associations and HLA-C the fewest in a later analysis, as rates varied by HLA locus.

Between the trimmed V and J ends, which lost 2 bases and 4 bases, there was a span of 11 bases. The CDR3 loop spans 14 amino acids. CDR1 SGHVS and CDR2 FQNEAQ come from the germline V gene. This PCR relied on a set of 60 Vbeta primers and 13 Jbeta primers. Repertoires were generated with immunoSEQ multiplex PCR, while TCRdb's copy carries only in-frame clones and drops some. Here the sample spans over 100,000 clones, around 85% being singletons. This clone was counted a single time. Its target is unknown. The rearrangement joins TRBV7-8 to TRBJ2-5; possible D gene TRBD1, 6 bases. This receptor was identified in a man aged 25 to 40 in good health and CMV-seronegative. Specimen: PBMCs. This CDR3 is CASSLMVRGETQYF. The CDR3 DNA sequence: TGTGCCAGCAGCTTAATGGTCAGGGGAGAGACCCAGTACTTC.